This TCR beta chain was identified in a study of technical replicates of blood from a handful of donors. The method was immunoSEQ multiplex PCR; TCRdb's version includes in-frame clones alone and lacks a portion of them. Among approximately 76,000 clones listed, over 75% were seen once. Material: T cells isolated from PBMCs. The receptor was isolated from a human donor in good health.

CDR3 loop: CASSYADRLQETQYF. DNA for the CDR3: TGTGCCAGCAGTTATGCGGACAGGCTCCAAGAGACCCAGTACTTC. This sequence joins TRBV6-5 and TRBJ2-5, with 7 bases lining up with TRBD1. Germline CDR1 is MNHEY and CDR2 is SVGAGI. CDR3 size: 15 residues. J lost 1 base, V lost 3 bases, and 5 bases had no gene match.